This TCR beta chain comes out of a study of beta chain features in type 1 diabetes (dated by TCRdb to 2016 to 2018). In terms of the full investigation: No differences in mean age, gender distribution, total cell number or subset yield were found between patients and healthy donors. Across all samples, 107,917,701 sorted cells were examined, and cell number per subset correlated strongly with RNA yield. In the study, TCRB repertoires of sorted circulating CD4+ T cell subsets from recently diagnosed type 1 diabetes patients were compared with those of matched healthy donors. Whereas all 30 or so donors provided naive and central memory subsets, regulatory and stem cell-like memory subsets were isolated from just 8 patients and about 8 healthy donors.

Each donor gave one peripheral blood draw, approximately 100 mL on average, collected into heparinised tubes. A BD FACSAria II was used to sort naive, central memory, regulatory and stem cell-like memory CD4+ T cells with a panel that included CD45RO, CCR7, CD25, CD127, CD95 and CD27. A purity above 95% was achieved for all sorted populations. PBMCs were isolated right away by Lymphoprep density gradient centrifugation and were stained directly, without culture. So that batch effects would be minimized, each experiment stained and sorted samples in pairs, pairing one healthy donor with one patient. On this clone: What this receptor recognizes is not known. Base-call qualities are not available, and no considerably larger clone is one nucleotide away.

The germline V gene sets CDR1 to KGHSH and CDR2 to LQKENI. Taken from cysteine to phenylalanine, the CDR3 has 14 residues. Left in the record is the CDR3 DNA by itself, 42 bases read in frame from the first base. V lost 3 bases and J lost 10 bases, and the count of bases not matched to a germline gene is 11. Results and caveats for the whole study, not just this receptor: At VDJ recombination sites, type 1 diabetes patients had fewer insertions and more deleted nucleotides, which implies abnormalities in thymic rearrangement. The naive, central memory and regulatory TCRB repertoires appeared to resemble one another more closely among patients than among healthy donors. Shorter templates might have been favored by PCR, but patient and control samples were amplified and corrected together, so both groups would have been affected equally by any skew. Because cDNA was sequenced instead of genomic DNA, highly expressing activated cells could be over-represented, though the groups showed no difference in activation or CD3 levels. HLA sub-analyses involved small numbers of individuals, so any influence of HLA type on TCRB rearrangement remained unresolved. Type 1 diabetes patients showed a moderate but significant shortening of TCRB CDR3 length in all four CD4+ subsets.

The entire isolated RNA was reverse transcribed using the High Capacity cDNA Reverse Transcription Kit, and thus expressed TCRB transcripts were sequenced. Deep immunoSEQ sequencing was applied to naive, central memory and regulatory T cell samples, giving an average of approximately 4 million total reads per sample. Sorted cells were lysed in RLT buffer and RNA was extracted with DNase-treated RNeasy Micro or Mini kits, depending on cell number. To prevent cross-contamination, every cell subset was processed on its own, while patient and healthy donor samples were processed together. The immunoSEQ multiplex PCR was used to amplify TCRB sequences from cDNA, generating 87-bp fragments that spanned the CDR3 region. Sequencing of the amplicons was performed on the Illumina HiSeq platform. The study's processing was this. Synthetic template baselines were used to correct PCR bias computationally, reads within Hamming distance 2 were collapsed together, and singletons that could not be merged were discarded. Reads were aligned against IMGT so that V, D and J genes, CDR3 length and insertions or deletions at six rearrangement sites could be assigned. Within each subset, clonotype counts were normalized to the number of sorted cells before true diversity and Gini coefficients were calculated with the tcR R package. The overlap coefficient, calculated on TCRB nucleotide sequences, was used to quantify repertoire sharing. Out-of-frame TCRB sequences from naive cells were analyzed to stand in for the pre-selection repertoire. The table was pulled from immuneACCESS by TCRdb, which kept in-frame rearrangements only. Such tables lose some clones; where checked, under half of the loss comes from unresolved V genes, and the rest has no known cause. V and J calls and clone size are given by that table; D and trimming were obtained from the DNA. The sample contains hundreds of thousands of clones, about 13% of them found a single time. The ten largest clones add up to 0.015% to 0.02% of the sample.

The rearranged segments are TRBV18 and TRBJ2-7; TRBD2 matches 8 bases in the middle. The sequence derives from a man younger than 40 with type 1 diabetes. Sample: naive CD4+ T cells from blood. The sample's cell subset or site, from its label and the paper: true naive CD4+ T cells. The sequenced DNA: TGTGCCAGCTCACCCGGGGGACTAGTCGGTGTACAGTACTTC. This encodes CASSPGGLVGVQYF.